Below are 14 T cell receptor beta chains sequenced from a single sample in a study of T cells after yellow fever vaccination (dated 2019 in TCRdb). The library was produced with 5' RACE. Instrument used: Illumina NovaSeq 6000. The public reads were run again by TCRdb, first through fastp at Q25 and then through MiXCR, and only productive beta chains were kept. Records with the same CDR3 protein are collapsed into one entry carrying the most frequent genes and DNA. A total of approximately 58,000 distinct CDR3 sequences appear in this sample, around 5.4% of them only once. The top ten clones comprise around a third of the sample. The treatment or condition label for this specimen denotes: live attenuated yellow fever vaccine strain. The specimen was PBMCs, either bulk or a sorted T-cell subset (CD4+, CD8+, memory, or dextramer-sorted; not recorded which), collected on the day of the yellow fever booster vaccination. These TCRs come from a young man who received the YFV17D yellow fever vaccine.

The V gene is TRBV6-5, the J gene TRBJ2-3; D ambiguous. The V and J ends lost 4 bases and 0 bases respectively, with 11 bases between them. The CDR3 consists of 15 residues. The germline V gene encodes CDR1 MNHEY and CDR2 SVGAGI. The CDR3 spells CASSSRFTSTDTQYF. The CDR3 nucleotides are TGTGCCAGCAGTTCCAGGTTTACTAGCACAGATACGCAGTATTTT.

DNA for the CDR3: TGTGCCAGCAGGGGACAGGACCTAAGACTCGCGAACACCGGGGAGCTGTTTTTT. The encoded protein is CASRGQDLRLANTGELFF. The V and J genes are TRBV4-2 and TRBJ2-2, with 8 bases fitting TRBD1. The J segment lost 0 bases and the V segment lost 6 bases, leaving 12 bases of the junction unmatched. Germline V gene lookup returns CDR1 LGHNA and CDR2 YNFKEQ. The CDR3 sequence is 18 residues long.

This clonotype has a count of ten or more. The chain carries TRBV5-1 and TRBJ2-5, with TRBD2 matching over 7 bases. Germline values: CDR1 SGHRS, CDR2 YFSETQ. The V gene end was trimmed by 4 bases and the J gene end by 1 base; junction bases not matched to a gene: 4. The CDR3 spans 14 residues. The CDR3 DNA reads as TGCGCCAGCAGCGGAGCGGGATCCCAAGAGACCCAGTACTTC. This sequence encodes CASSGAGSQETQYF. The full variable domain, with the rest looked up from reference TRBV5-1 and TRBJ2-5, is KAGVTQTPRYLIKTRGQQVTLSCSPISGHRSVSWYQQTPGQGLQFLFEYFSETQRNKGNFPGRFSGRQFSNSRSEMNVSTLELGDSALYLCASSGAGSQETQYFGPGTRLLVL.

The chain has TRBV15 and TRBJ1-2; possibly TRBD1 for D (6 bases). CDR1 is LNHNV and CDR2 is YYDKDF in the germline V gene (reference sequence). The V and J ends lost 11 bases and 2 bases respectively, with 21 bases between them. The CDR3 covers 15 residues. CDR3 nucleotides: TGTGCCGTCTCTATACCCGGACAGATCAACTATGGCTACACCTTC. Translation: CAVSIPGQINYGYTF.

In its sample, this clonotype was seen many times. The rearrangement links TRBV5-8 to TRBJ1-1; D is possibly TRBD1 (5 bases). Germline V CDR1 and CDR2: SGHTS, YDEGEE. This CDR3 has 13 amino acids. The germline V and J ends were trimmed by 5 bases and 4 bases, with 12 bases remaining between them. The CDR3 sequence: CASSVQGGTEAFF. Here the CDR3 DNA reads TGTGCCAGCAGTGTCCAGGGCGGCACTGAAGCTTTCTTT.

This clonotype was counted at least ten times. This chain links TRBV7-9 with TRBJ2-7; tentative D call: TRBD2 (6 bases). The CDR3 has 16 residues. Deletions cut 1 base from V and 4 bases from J, with 17 bases between. Germline V lookup: CDR1 SEHNR, CDR2 FQNEAQ (reference sequence). CDR3 DNA sequence: TGTGCCAGCAGCTTAGTCTGCAGGGAGGTTCGTTACGAGCAGTACGTC. Translation: CASSLVCREVRYEQYV.

This clonotype has ten or more counts. V and J are TRBV4-1 and TRBJ1-2, with D tentatively TRBD1 (6 bases). Looked up from germline, CDR1 is MGHRA and CDR2 is YSYEKL. The CDR3 consists of 14 residues. Trimming removed 4 bases from V and 4 bases from J, with 13 bases in between. The CDR3 region has the DNA TGCGCCAGCAGCCTGAGGGGGGACGGCTATGGCTACACCTTC. It encodes CASSLRGDGYGYTF.

This clonotype was seen at least ten times. V usage is TRBV5-1 and J usage is TRBJ1-4; tentatively, D is TRBD1 (6 bases). Looked up from germline, CDR1 is SGHRS and CDR2 is YFSETQ. The V gene lost 0 bases and the J gene lost 0 bases, with 12 bases spanning the gap. The CDR3 contains 17 residues. CDR3 nucleotides: TGCGCCAGCAGCTTGGTTGAGGGGGGAGCAACTAATGAAAAACTGTTTTTT. This gives the protein CASSLVEGGATNEKLFF.

This chain connects TRBV5-1 to TRBJ1-2; D gene unclear. The CDR3 spans 13 residues. Trimming pared 4 bases from V and 2 bases from J, leaving 9 bases between. The germline gives CDR1 SGHRS, CDR2 YFSETQ. DNA of the CDR3: TGCGCCAGCAGCGGAGACGGGAACTATGGCTACACCTTC. This sequence encodes CASSGDGNYGYTF.

This clonotype was counted ten times or more. V is TRBV29-1 and J is TRBJ2-1; TRBD1 matches 9 bases. Germline CDR1 reads SQVTM; CDR2 reads ANQGSEA. Trimming took 3 bases from V and 4 from J; bases not matched to a gene: 4. There are 14 residues in the CDR3. As DNA, the CDR3 is TGCAGCGTTGAGGGACAGGGAATGTACAATGAGCAGTTCTTC. Protein product: CSVEGQGMYNEQFF.

This clonotype was observed a few times. This chain connects TRBV7-9 to TRBJ1-2, with 9 positions matching TRBD1. The length of the CDR3 is 17 residues. Germline CDR1 SEHNR, CDR2 FQNEAQ (reference sequence). Germline trimming cut 7 bases from V and 4 bases from J; bases unmatched to any gene: 16. CDR3 coding DNA: TGTGCCAGCAACGTCCCCCAAGACAGGGGGGAAATCTATGGCTACACCTTC. Amino acid sequence: CASNVPQDRGEIYGYTF.

The rearrangement joins TRBV6-1 to TRBJ2-3; the D is unclear. Trimming stripped 2 bases from V and 3 bases from J, with 15 bases between. Germline V gene lookup returns CDR1 MNHNS and CDR2 SASEGT. The CDR3 contains 16 residues. The CDR3 loop reads CASSETWPVVTDTQYF. For the CDR3, the DNA is TGTGCCAGCAGTGAAACGTGGCCAGTGGTGACAGATACGCAGTATTTT.

Details on this clonotype: A much larger clonotype is one base distant, so this may be a read error. The genes are TRBV7-2 and TRBJ1-1; TRBD1 matches at 7 bases. Germline V gene sequence: CDR1 SGHTA, CDR2 FQGNSA. The CDR3 is 15 amino acids. The CDR3 DNA follows: TGTTCCAGCAGCTCGCCAACAGGGGCAAACACTGAAGCTTTCTTT. Translated: CSSSSPTGANTEAFF.

The sample holds many counts of this clonotype. The CDR3 loop reads CSARDSGLNTGELFF. CDR3 DNA sequence: TGCAGTGCTAGAGATTCAGGGCTGAACACCGGGGAGCTGTTTTTT. The chain links TRBV20-1 to TRBJ2-2; a weak D match, TRBD1 (5 bases). Between the trimmed V and J ends, which lost 0 bases and 1 base, there was a span of 9 bases. The CDR3 covers 15 residues. Germline CDR1 and CDR2: DFQATT and SNEGSKA (reference sequence).